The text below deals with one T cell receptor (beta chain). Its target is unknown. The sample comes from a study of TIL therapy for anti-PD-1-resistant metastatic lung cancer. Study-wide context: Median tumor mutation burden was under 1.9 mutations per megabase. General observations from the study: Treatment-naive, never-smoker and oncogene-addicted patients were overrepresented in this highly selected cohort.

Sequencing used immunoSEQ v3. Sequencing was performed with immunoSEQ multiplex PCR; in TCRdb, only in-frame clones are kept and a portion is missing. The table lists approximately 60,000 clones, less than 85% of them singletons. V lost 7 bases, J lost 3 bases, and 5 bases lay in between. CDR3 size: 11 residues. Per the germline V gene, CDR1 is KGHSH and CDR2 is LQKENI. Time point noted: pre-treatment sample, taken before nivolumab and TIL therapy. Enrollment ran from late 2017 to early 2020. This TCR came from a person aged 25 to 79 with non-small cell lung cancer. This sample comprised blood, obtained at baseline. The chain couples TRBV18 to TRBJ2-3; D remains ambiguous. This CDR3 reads CASYETDTQYF. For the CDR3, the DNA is TGTGCCAGCTACGAAACAGATACGCAGTATTTT.